Listed below are T cell receptor beta chains from one sample, sequenced in a study of regulatory T cells in long-lasting Graves disease. A single record per CDR3 protein comes from TCRdb applying MiXCR to the multiplex PCR reads. Of about 310,000 distinct CDR3 sequences in the sample, around 23% were seen once. Sequenced material: peripheral blood mononuclear cells (PBMCs), taken when the disease was refractory, from a patient treated with antithyroid drugs. The receptors were sampled from a female donor with Graves disease. CDR3s include the opening cysteine and the closing phenylalanine or tryptophan.

V gene	J gene	CDR3 length	CDR3 protein
TRBV7-3	TRBJ2-2	18	CASSLDGIGAGVVGELFF
TRBV28	TRBJ2-2	14	CASMGLMNTGELFF
TRBV2	TRBJ2-7	14	CASSGQGASYEQYF
TRBV7-9	TRBJ1-1	16	CASSSGPVSTHTEAFF
TRBV6-1	TRBJ2-7	13	CASSQGPGGEQYF
TRBV7-2	TRBJ2-7	13	CASSLNLAREQYF
TRBV27	TRBJ1-5	14	CASSLRQGYQPQHF
TRBV5-5	TRBJ2-7	13	CASSHTGDYEQYF
TRBV4-1	TRBJ2-4	15	CASSRVGLAKNIQYF
TRBV6-1	TRBJ1-1	14	CASSERGRGTEAFF
TRBV5-1	TRBJ1-1	12	CASSPRGHEAFF
TRBV20-1	TRBJ2-7	14	CSAKMGRGYYEQYF
TRBV7-9	TRBJ2-5	16	CASSLVGQGAWETQYF
TRBV20-1	TRBJ2-3	16	CSARMGVGFNSDTQYF
TRBV4-1	TRBJ1-2	17	CASSPLVAGERLYGYTF
TRBV20-1	TRBJ1-1	14	CSARGDGGNTEAFF
TRBV28	TRBJ1-5	14	CASSPRQAKRPQHF